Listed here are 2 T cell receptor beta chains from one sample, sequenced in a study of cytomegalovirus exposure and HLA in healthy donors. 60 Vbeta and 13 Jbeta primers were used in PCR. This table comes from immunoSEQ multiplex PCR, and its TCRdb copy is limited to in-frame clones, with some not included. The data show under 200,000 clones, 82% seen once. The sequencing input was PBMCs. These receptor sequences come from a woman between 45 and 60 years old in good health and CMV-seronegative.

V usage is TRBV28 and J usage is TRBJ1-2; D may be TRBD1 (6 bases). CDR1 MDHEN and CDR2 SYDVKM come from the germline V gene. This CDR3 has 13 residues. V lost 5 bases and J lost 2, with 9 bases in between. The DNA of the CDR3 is TGTGCCAGCAGTGTGAGGGGGAACTATGGCTACACCTTC. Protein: CASSVRGNYGYTF.

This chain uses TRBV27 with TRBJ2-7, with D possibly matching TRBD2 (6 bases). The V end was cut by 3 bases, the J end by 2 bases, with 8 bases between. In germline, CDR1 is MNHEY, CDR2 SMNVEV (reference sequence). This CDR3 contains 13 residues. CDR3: CASSLEGTYEQYF. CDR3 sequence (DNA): TGTGCCAGCAGTTTGGAGGGGACCTACGAGCAGTACTTC.